A single sample gave rise to the 19 T cell receptor beta chains below, sequenced in a study of T-cell reconstitution after alpha-beta-depleted transplantation in children. Library preparation (for TCRbeta) was performed with unique molecular identifiers. Using its own MiXCR run on the PCR reads, TCRdb lists one record per CDR3 protein. The data show 350,000 to 500,000 distinct CDR3 sequences, approximately 41% seen once. The starting material was PBMCs, obtained before TCRalphabeta/CD19-depleted stem cell transplant. Source of these receptors: a girl aged 2-10 years with aplastic anemia, due to receive a stem cell transplant.

This clonotype has just a few counts. The chain combines TRBV5-6 with TRBJ2-7; maybe TRBD2 (6 bases). In germline, CDR1 is SGHDT, CDR2 YYEEEE. The V gene lost 4 bases and the J gene lost 6 bases, with 17 bases spanning the gap. CDR3 size: 14 residues. CDR3 residues: CASSLPSGLREQYF. CDR3 in DNA: TGTGCCAGCAGCCTGCCCAGCGGACTACGCGAGCAGTACTTC.

V usage is TRBV20-1 and J usage is TRBJ2-3; D is uncertain. This CDR3 spans 13 amino acids. Germline CDR1 is DFQATT and CDR2 is SNEGSKA (reference sequence). V lost 7 bases and J lost 1, with 12 bases in between. DNA of the CDR3: TGCAGTGTTCAGCAGGCGGGCACAGATACGCAGTATTTT. Protein: CSVQQAGTDTQYF.

CDR3 in DNA: TGCAGTGCCGCTATAACGGGCACTGAAGCTTTCTTT. As protein: CSAAITGTEAFF. V is TRBV20-1 and J is TRBJ1-1; no firm D call. Germline V lookup: CDR1 DFQATT, CDR2 SNEGSKA (reference sequence). This CDR3 is built from 12 residues. V was clipped by 6 bases and J by 4 bases, with 12 bases between them.

At least ten counts were recorded for this clonotype. The V and J genes are TRBV7-9 and TRBJ2-1; tentatively, D is TRBD1 or TRBD2 (5 bases each). The CDR3 is 15 amino acids. Per germline, CDR1 SEHNR and CDR2 FQNEAQ (reference sequence). With 4 bases removed from V and 1 base from J, the gap between germline ends came to 11 bases. The CDR3 coding sequence is TGTGCCAGCAGCTCCAATGGGGGTTCCTACAATGAGCAGTTCTTC. Translation: CASSSNGGSYNEQFF.

This chain joins TRBV10-3 and TRBJ2-3; D unresolved. Trimming left V 6 bases short and J 0 bases short, with 7 bases between. The CDR3 length is 13 residues. The germline V gene has CDR1 ENHRY and CDR2 SYGVKD. In nucleotides, the CDR3 is TGTGCCATCAGCGAATTGAGCACAGATACGCAGTATTTT. This gives the protein CAISELSTDTQYF.

This chain links TRBV5-1 with TRBJ2-5; 7 positions match TRBD2. The CDR3 spans 16 residues. The germline gives CDR1 SGHRS, CDR2 YFSETQ. V lost 0 bases, J lost 2 bases, and 7 bases stayed unmatched. Written as DNA, the CDR3 is TGCGCCAGCAGCTTGGCCGGGACGGGGGGACAAGAGACCCAGTACTTC. Translating it yields CASSLAGTGGQETQYF.

The chain is built from TRBV5-1 and TRBJ1-2; D unresolved. The germline V gene encodes CDR1 SGHRS and CDR2 YFSETQ. Between the trimmed V and J ends, which lost 4 bases and 8 bases, there was a span of 12 bases. CDR3 length equals 12 residues. The CDR3 is CASSQTREGYTF. DNA of the CDR3: TGCGCCAGCAGCCAAACAAGGGAGGGCTACACCTTC.

This clonotype appeared a few times. J is TRBJ2-3 and V is TRBV20-1, with TRBD2 as a possible D gene (5 bases). The ends were cut back, 8 bases at V and 0 bases at J, with 15 bases in the middle. CDR3 size: 14 residues. CDR1 DFQATT and CDR2 SNEGSKA come from the germline V gene (reference sequence). The CDR3 is CSLDWRTSTDTQYF. The CDR3 nucleotides read TGCAGTCTGGACTGGCGAACTAGCACAGATACGCAGTATTTT.

This sequence joins TRBV20-1 and TRBJ1-4; D might be TRBD1 (5 bases). The CDR3 totals 13 residues. V was shortened by 6 bases and J by 8 bases, with 16 bases between the two germline ends. Germline-derived CDR1 and CDR2 are DFQATT and SNEGSKA (reference sequence). CDR3 nucleotides: TGCAGTGCCCAAATTCGGGGGGACGAAAAACTGTTTTTT. This sequence encodes CSAQIRGDEKLFF.

This clonotype was picked up a small number of times. V is TRBV20-1 and J is TRBJ2-5; TRBD2 is a possible D gene (6 bases). The CDR3 has 14 amino acids. In germline, CDR1 is DFQATT, CDR2 SNEGSKA (reference sequence). V was trimmed by 5 bases and J by 2 bases, leaving 15 bases between them. The CDR3 DNA reads TGCAGTGCTCGAACCGGGACTCCGCAAGAGACCCAGTACTTC. It is translated as CSARTGTPQETQYF.

This clonotype was seen at least ten times. The chain combines TRBV5-5 with TRBJ1-5; no reliable D call. The germline V and J ends were trimmed by 0 bases and 4 bases, with 5 bases remaining between them. The germline V gene has CDR1 SGHKS and CDR2 YYEKEE (reference sequence). The CDR3 runs to 13 residues. The DNA of the CDR3 is TGTGCCAGCAGCTTGGAAGTTAATCAGCCCCAGCATTTT. Its translation: CASSLEVNQPQHF.

The chain combines TRBV29-1 with TRBJ2-7; 11 nucleotides line up with TRBD2. This CDR3 has 14 residues. CDR1 and CDR2 (germline): SQVTM, ANQGSEA. The V segment lost 4 bases and the J segment 0 bases; nucleotides outside the gene matches: 2. CDR3: CSVATSGDSYEQYF. CDR3 sequence (DNA): TGCAGCGTTGCGACTAGCGGGGACTCCTACGAGCAGTACTTC.

This clonotype was found many times. The chain employs TRBV20-1 and TRBJ1-4, with 10 nucleotides matching TRBD1. V lost 3 bases to trimming and J lost 5 bases; unmatched junction nucleotides: 18. The CDR3 length is 19 residues. Germline V gene sequence: CDR1 DFQATT, CDR2 SNEGSKA (reference sequence). The CDR3: CSASSAIWTGGFPNEKLFF. The CDR3, as DNA: TGCAGTGCTAGCTCCGCAATATGGACAGGGGGGTTTCCCAATGAAAAACTGTTTTTT.

In its sample, this clonotype was seen many times. The J gene is TRBJ2-1, the V gene TRBV5-1, with D maybe TRBD2 (5 bases). V was pared by 5 bases and J by 9 bases, with 12 bases between. CDR1 is SGHRS, CDR2 YFSETQ, per germline. This CDR3 has 12 residues. The CDR3 loop reads CASSWELAEQFF. The CDR3 coding sequence is TGCGCCAGCAGTTGGGAGTTGGCTGAGCAGTTCTTC.

The CDR3 loop is CASSFWRRDGYTF. As DNA, the CDR3 is TGTGCCAGCAGCTTTTGGCGGAGAGATGGCTACACCTTC. The chain carries TRBV7-8 and TRBJ1-2; D gene ambiguous. This CDR3 has 13 amino acids. Germline V gives CDR1 SGHVS, CDR2 FQNEAQ. The V end was cut by 3 bases, the J end by 6 bases, with 11 bases between.

V and J are TRBV13 and TRBJ2-7; perhaps TRBD2 as D (6 bases). CDR1 PRHDT and CDR2 FYEKMQ come from the germline V gene (reference sequence). This CDR3 spans 14 amino acids. The V and J ends lost 6 bases and 1 base respectively, with 13 bases between them. CDR3: CASREGPLSYEQYF. The CDR3 DNA follows: TGTGCCAGCAGGGAGGGACCTCTGTCCTACGAGCAGTACTTC.

The chain employs TRBV20-1 and TRBJ2-3, with D maybe TRBD2 (6 bases). Germline CDR1 is DFQATT and CDR2 is SNEGSKA (reference sequence). The CDR3 loop spans 15 amino acids. V lost 6 bases to trimming and J lost 0 bases, with 16 bases between them. In nucleotides, the CDR3 is TGCAGTGCGTATTGGGACTGGTCTAGCACAGATACGCAGTATTTT. It translates to CSAYWDWSSTDTQYF.

This clonotype was seen only once. The chain recombines TRBV5-1 with TRBJ2-3; D call uncertain. The CDR3 totals 14 residues. The germline CDR1 and CDR2 sequences are SGHRS and YFSETQ. The V end was cut by 4 bases, the J end by 5 bases, with 14 bases between. The CDR3 bases are TGCGCCAGCAGCGGCGGAAAAGCGCTAGATACGCAGTATTTT. It encodes CASSGGKALDTQYF.

About this clonotype itself: This is likely a read error, given that the CDR3 carries no conserved phenylalanine or tryptophan at its end. Because the CDR3's place on the DNA is in doubt, the DNA is left out and the CDR3 is given as listed by TCRdb. This chain joins TRBV6-1 and TRBJ1-6. Germline CDR1 is MNHNS and CDR2 is SASEGT. With termini counted, the CDR3 has 9 amino acids. CDR3 protein: CASSVKRES.